Sequencing of this T cell receptor (beta chain) was carried out in a study of blood T cell repertoires in COVID-19. As for the study in general: There were acute and convalescent COVID-19 samples, and they came from the United States, Italy and Spain. The analysed material was cDNA or gDNA that came from T cells, B-cell-depleted T cells, or PBMCs.

Clones were read by immunoSEQ multiplex PCR, and TCRdb kept only the in-frame ones, dropping some. In the table there are 110,000 to 150,000 clones, around 80% of which are singletons. Comments on this clone: Other DNA sequences in this specimen translate into the identical CDR3.

With 2 bases clipped from V and 2 bases from J, the junction kept 3 bases outside the gene matches. The length of the CDR3 is 16 residues. CDR1 is SGHTA and CDR2 is FQGTGA in the germline V gene. Specimen: PBMCs or T cells enriched from blood (not recorded which). The chain carries TRBV7-3 and TRBJ2-2, with TRBD1 identical over 9 bases. The TCR sequence derives from a woman aged 18-29 years who had been exposed to COVID-19. CDR3 loop: CASSLGGQGNTGELFF. Written as DNA, the CDR3 is TGTGCCAGCAGCTTAGGGGGACAGGGAAACACCGGGGAGCTGTTTTTT.